Each of the 5 T cell receptor beta chains below was sequenced from the same sample in a study of blood T cell dynamics during melanoma immunotherapy. Described time point: week 3, after first cycle of checkpoint inhibitor. Data came from immunoSEQ multiplex PCR; TCRdb stores just in-frame clones and leaves some out. The table has 25,000 to 35,000 clones, 75% to 90% seen once. The source was blood, collected from a patient treated with checkpoint blockade. Source of these receptors: a human donor with melanoma.

The chain employs TRBV11-2 and TRBJ1-1, with 8 bases identical to TRBD1. Losses at the gene ends were 1 base for V and 2 bases for J; bases not matched to a gene: 9. The length of the CDR3 is 17 residues. Germline assignment: CDR1 SGHAT and CDR2 FQNNGV. This CDR3 reads CASSLGGTGPFNTEAFF. The CDR3 nucleotides read TGTGCCAGCAGCTTAGGGGGGACAGGCCCTTTTAACACTGAAGCTTTCTTT.

The V and J genes are TRBV5-1 and TRBJ2-5; TRBD1 aligns across 10 bases. The J segment lost 1 base and the V segment lost 4 bases, leaving 7 bases of the junction unmatched. The CDR3 spans 16 residues. In germline, CDR1 is SGHRS, CDR2 YFSETQ. The CDR3 region has the DNA TGCGCCAGCAGCGCTTTGGGGACAGGGGTCCAAGAGACCCAGTACTTC. Protein product: CASSALGTGVQETQYF.

The rearrangement joins TRBV11-2 to TRBJ1-4; D may be TRBD1 (5 bases). The germline V and J ends were trimmed by 1 base and 7 bases, with 7 bases remaining between them. Germline V gene data show CDR1 as SGHAT and CDR2 as FQNNGV. This CDR3 comprises 13 residues. CDR3 DNA sequence: TGTGCCAGCAGCTTAGGGGGCGGTGAAAAACTGTTTTTT. It specifies CASSLGGGEKLFF.

This clone was found once. V gene TRBV4-3 combines with J gene TRBJ1-2; 7 bases align to TRBD1. From germline, CDR1 is LGHNA and CDR2 YSLEER. There are 15 residues in the CDR3. V shed 2 bases, J shed 2 bases, and the junction held 5 bases outside the gene matches. The CDR3 DNA reads as TGCGCCAGCAGCCAATCCTCGGGACAGAACTATGGCTACACCTTC. It encodes CASSQSSGQNYGYTF.

V and J are TRBV6-1 and TRBJ2-7; 8 bases are shared with TRBD1. CDR3 size: 14 residues. V shed 0 bases, J shed 8 bases, and the junction held 6 bases outside the gene matches. Germline V lookup: CDR1 MNHNS, CDR2 SASEGT. For the CDR3, the DNA is TGTGCCAGCAGTGAAGCGGTGGACAGGGACAAGCAGTACTTC. Its translation is CASSEAVDRDKQYF.